Sequencing of this TCR beta chain was carried out in a study of blood T cells in healthy people across ages. CDR3 length: 13 residues. Looked up from germline, CDR1 is SEHNR and CDR2 is FQNEAQ (reference sequence). Unmatched junction bases numbered 3, after V lost 3 bases and J lost 5 bases. Then a second PCR, running about 7 to 11 cycles, was carried out with a sample-barcoded 5' primer and a J-beta primer mix. TCRdb recomputed calls from the 5' RACE reads with MiXCR, one row per CDR3 protein. The sample has 450,000 to 650,000 distinct CDR3 sequences; around 24% are singletons. Around 9.4 milliliters was the volume of peripheral blood drawn from each donor. At least ten counts were recorded for this clonotype. These data were also reused for a study on T cells of mothers and their children.

The chain couples TRBV7-9 to TRBJ2-5, with 7 bases identical to TRBD2. Sequencing was carried out using blood. The TCR originated in a boy between 5 and 17 years old in good health. The DNA of the CDR3 is TGTGCCAGCAGCTTCGCGGGAGAGGAGACCCAGTACTTC. Amino acid sequence: CASSFAGEETQYF.